These 29 T cell receptor beta chains were all obtained from the same sample, sequenced in a study of technical replicates of blood from several donors. Method: immunoSEQ multiplex PCR; TCRdb's copy keeps in-frame clones and lacks some. The data show about 60,000 clones, about 87% seen once. Specimen: PBMCs. These receptors all come from a human donor in good health. Some clones in this sample may be carry-over from other donors' samples.

CDR3 sequence (DNA): TGTGCCACCTCCAGTCGGCAGGGGGGTCCCCAAGAGACCCAGTACTTC. Its protein is CATSSRQGGPQETQYF. The J gene is TRBJ2-5, the V gene TRBV2, with D perhaps matching TRBD1 (7 bases). The germline gives CDR1 SNHLY, CDR2 FYNNEI. Deletions cut 10 bases from V and 1 base from J, with 22 bases between. The CDR3 has 16 amino acids.

The chain links TRBV15 to TRBJ2-5; 10 bases align to TRBD2. V gave up 5 bases and J gave up 4 bases; unmatched junction bases: 10. This CDR3 region has 16 residues. In germline, CDR1 is LNHNV, CDR2 YYDKDF (reference sequence). The CDR3 here is CATSSPSGGATETQYF. In DNA form, the CDR3 reads TGTGCCACCAGCTCTCCAAGCGGGGGGGCCACAGAGACCCAGTACTTC.

V is TRBV6-5 and J is TRBJ2-3; 7 bases are shared with TRBD2. This CDR3 is 14 amino acids long. The germline V gene has CDR1 MNHEY and CDR2 SVGAGI. Unmatched junction bases numbered 7, after V lost 6 bases and J lost 4 bases. DNA of the CDR3: TGTGCCAGCAGACGGGGAGGGAGGGCAGATACGCAGTATTTT. Protein product: CASRRGGRADTQYF.

This clone was seen a single time. CDR3 amino acids: CASSLREGASEQYF. The CDR3 DNA sequence: TGTGCCAGCAGCTTACGGGAGGGGGCGAGTGAGCAGTACTTC. V usage is TRBV7-2 and J usage is TRBJ2-7, with a tentative D call TRBD2 (8 bases). The CDR3 has 14 amino acids. V shed 2 bases and J shed 7 bases, with 15 bases lying between them. The germline V gene has CDR1 SGHTA and CDR2 FQGNSA. The whole variable domain, remainder taken from reference TRBV7-2 and TRBJ2-7, is GAGVSQSPSNKVTEKGKDVELRCDPISGHTALYWYRQSLGQGLEFLIYFQGNSAPDKSGLPSDRFSAERTGGSVSTLTIQRTQQEDSAVYLCASSLREGASEQYFGPGTRLTVT.

The chain links TRBV2 to TRBJ2-7; D is possibly TRBD2 (6 bases). The CDR3 loop spans 13 amino acids. Trimming removed 7 bases from V and 6 bases from J, with 16 bases in between. The germline V gene has CDR1 SNHLY and CDR2 FYNNEI. CDR3 sequence reads: CASTPGAGTEQYF. The CDR3 DNA follows: TGTGCCAGCACCCCTGGAGCGGGCACCGAGCAGTACTTC.

The chain joins TRBV19 to TRBJ2-7, with unresolved D. With 0 bases removed from V and 3 bases from J, the gap between germline ends came to 6 bases. The V gene's germline CDR1 is LNHDA and CDR2 SQIVND (reference sequence). The CDR3 covers 13 residues. DNA of the CDR3: TGTGCCAGTAGTATAGAGGCAGGCTACGAGCAGTACTTC. Translation gives CASSIEAGYEQYF. The whole variable domain, remainder taken from reference TRBV19 and TRBJ2-7, is DGGITQSPKYLFRKEGQNVTLSCEQNLNHDAMYWYRQDPGQGLRLIYYSQIVNDFQKGDIAEGYSVSREKKESFPLTVTSAQKNPTAFYLCASSIEAGYEQYFGPGTRLTVT.

V and J are TRBV6-5 and TRBJ2-3; a possible D gene is TRBD2 (5 bases). The CDR3 runs 14 residues. V dropped 5 bases and J dropped 0 bases, with 9 bases sitting between them. From germline, CDR1 is MNHEY and CDR2 SVGAGI. CDR3 in amino acids: CASSRRSSTDTQYF. The CDR3 DNA is TGTGCCAGCAGTCGGAGGTCTAGCACAGATACGCAGTATTTT.

The rearrangement uses TRBV7-9 and TRBJ2-5, with TRBD2 matching over 7 bases. V lost 5 bases and J lost 4; bases outside the gene matches: 10. Germline V CDR1 and CDR2: SEHNR, FQNEAQ (reference sequence). This CDR3 region has 15 residues. CDR3 loop: CASSPAGGSPETQYF. The CDR3 nucleotides are TGTGCCAGCAGCCCCGCTGGCGGGAGCCCAGAGACCCAGTACTTC.

V and J are TRBV6-1 and TRBJ1-5; 9 positions match TRBD1. Unmatched junction bases numbered 2, after V lost 4 bases and J lost 4 bases. Germline V gene lookup returns CDR1 MNHNS and CDR2 SASEGT. This CDR3 is built from 14 residues. The CDR3, as DNA: TGTGCCAGCAGTGTCGACAGGGGGAATCAGCCCCAGCATTTT. Translation gives CASSVDRGNQPQHF.

The CDR3 loop is CASSLGGTGGISGYTF. The CDR3 coding sequence is TGTGCCAGCAGCTTAGGAGGGACAGGGGGGATCAGTGGCTACACCTTC. The chain uses TRBV7-8 and TRBJ1-2; TRBD1 matches 11 bases. The V gene's germline CDR1 is SGHVS and CDR2 FQNEAQ. CDR3 size: 16 residues. The trim removed 1 base at V and 7 bases at J, leaving 8 bases unmatched.

V usage is TRBV2 and J usage is TRBJ1-5; D not resolved. Germline CDR1 reads SNHLY; CDR2 reads FYNNEI. CDR3 length equals 13 residues. Trimming removed 6 bases from V and 6 bases from J, with 12 bases in between. The chain's CDR3 is CASRGGVLQPQHF. In DNA form, the CDR3 reads TGTGCCAGCAGGGGCGGGGTACTTCAGCCCCAGCATTTT.

The rearrangement links TRBV9 to TRBJ1-1; TRBD1 matches 11 bases. CDR1 and CDR2 from the germline V gene are SGDLS and YYNGEE. The CDR3 sequence is 14 residues long. With V trimmed by 3 bases and J by 5 bases, 3 bases remained unmatched. The CDR3 DNA reads TGTGCCAGCAGCGGGGGACAGGGGGGTACTGAAGCTTTCTTT. Protein product: CASSGGQGGTEAFF.

The genes are TRBV6-1 and TRBJ2-1; 8 nucleotides match TRBD2. The CDR3 spans 15 residues. Trimming at V came to 3 bases and at J to 6 bases, leaving 7 bases not matched to a gene. Per germline, CDR1 MNHNS and CDR2 SASEGT. The CDR3 nucleotides are TGTGCCAGCAGTGAGTGGGCTAGCGGGTTCAATGAGCAGTTCTTC. Translating it yields CASSEWASGFNEQFF.

The chain joins TRBV6-5 to TRBJ1-1; 9 nucleotides align to TRBD1. This CDR3 spans 14 amino acids. V dropped 6 bases and J dropped 7; count of bases not matched to a gene: 9. Germline-derived CDR1 and CDR2 are MNHEY and SVGAGI. The CDR3 loop is CASSSPGTGFEAFF. CDR3 in DNA: TGTGCCAGCAGCAGTCCCGGGACAGGGTTTGAAGCTTTCTTT.

This clone was seen just once. The chain has TRBV11-2 and TRBJ2-7; the match to TRBD2 covers 7 bases. In germline, CDR1 is SGHAT, CDR2 FQNNGV. The CDR3 has 15 amino acids. With V trimmed by 1 base and J by 1 base, 4 bases remained unmatched. The CDR3 reads CASSLGGSLSYEQYF. Written as DNA, the CDR3 is TGTGCCAGCAGCTTAGGCGGGAGCCTTTCCTACGAGCAGTACTTC.

This sequence joins TRBV9 and TRBJ1-3; D may be TRBD1 (5 bases). The germline V gene encodes CDR1 SGDLS and CDR2 YYNGEE. V lost 0 bases and J lost 4, with 14 bases in between. The CDR3 is 16 amino acids. Here the CDR3 reads CASSVAPGGRGNTIYF. CDR3 sequence (DNA): TGTGCCAGCAGCGTAGCTCCGGGGGGGAGAGGAAACACCATATATTTT.

CDR3 nucleotides: TGTGCCAGCTCACCACCCAGCGGGAAAGGGGGACAAGAGACCCAGTACTTC. Protein: CASSPPSGKGGQETQYF. V and J are TRBV18 and TRBJ2-5; D might be TRBD2 (7 bases). The germline CDR1 and CDR2 sequences are KGHSH and LQKENI. V gave up 0 bases and J gave up 2 bases, with 16 bases separating them. The CDR3 loop spans 17 amino acids.

This clone was found once. This chain joins TRBV5-1 and TRBJ2-6; no firm D call. V gave up 3 bases and J gave up 5 bases, with 15 bases separating them. In germline, CDR1 is SGHRS, CDR2 YFSETQ. This CDR3 comprises 16 residues. The DNA of the CDR3 is TGCGCCAGCAGCTCAGACGCGGTCTCGAGGGCCAACGTCCTGACTTTC. Its translation is CASSSDAVSRANVLTF.

This rearrangement joins TRBV4-1 to TRBJ2-7, with TRBD2 identical over 10 bases. There are 15 residues in the CDR3. The V gene's germline CDR1 is MGHRA and CDR2 YSYEKL. Unmatched junction bases numbered 4, after V lost 1 base and J lost 4 bases. CDR3 in DNA: TGCGCCAGCAGCCAAGGCCCTAGCGGGGGATACGAGCAGTACTTC. Its translation is CASSQGPSGGYEQYF.

The chain combines TRBV2 with TRBJ2-5; TRBD1 matches 8 bases. This CDR3 comprises 12 residues. Germline CDR1 and CDR2: SNHLY and FYNNEI. V lost 8 bases and J lost 4; bases outside the gene matches: 3. CDR3 nucleotide sequence: TGTGCCAGCCAGGGGGCGGGAGAGACCCAGTACTTC. This encodes CASQGAGETQYF. Supplemented by reference TRBV2 and TRBJ2-5, the full variable domain reads EPEVTQTPSHQVTQMGQEVILRCVPISNHLYFYWYRQILGQKVEFLVSFYNNEISEKSEIFDDQFSVERPDGSNFTLKIRSTKLEDSAMYFCASQGAGETQYFGPGTRLLVL.

The chain joins TRBV9 to TRBJ1-2, with 10 bases matching TRBD1. After removal of 2 bases from V and 6 bases from J, the junction contained 7 bases not matched to a gene. The CDR3 length is 15 residues. Germline V gene sequence: CDR1 SGDLS, CDR2 YYNGEE. In nucleotides, the CDR3 is TGTGCCAGCAGCGTCGGGACAGGGGCTTTAAATGGCTACACCTTC. As protein: CASSVGTGALNGYTF.

The chain couples TRBV12-5 to TRBJ2-2; 8 bases match TRBD1. V dropped 4 bases and J dropped 5; count of bases not matched to a gene: 9. The germline V gene has CDR1 LGHNT and CDR2 FRNRAP. The CDR3 has 16 amino acids. The CDR3 loop reads CASGSSGTGGTGELFF. In DNA, the CDR3 is TGTGCTAGTGGTTCCTCCGGGACAGGTGGAACCGGGGAGCTGTTTTTT.

In this sample, this clone turned up once. The V call is TRBV6-5, the J call TRBJ2-2, with D uncertain. The CDR3 covers 13 residues. Trimming removed 2 bases from V and 4 bases from J, with 5 bases in between. The germline V gene has CDR1 MNHEY and CDR2 SVGAGI. CDR3 sequence reads: CASSYKLTGELFF. The CDR3 DNA reads TGTGCCAGCAGTTACAAGCTCACCGGGGAGCTGTTTTTT.

The V gene is TRBV6-4, the J gene TRBJ1-5, with TRBD1 as a possible D gene (6 bases). The CDR3 is made up of 13 amino acids. Trimming shortened V by 5 bases and J by 6 bases, and 11 bases separated the two germline ends. Germline loops: CDR1 MRHNA, CDR2 SNTAGT. The CDR3 loop is CASSPDSGQPQHF. The CDR3, as DNA: TGTGCCAGCAGTCCGGACAGCGGTCAGCCCCAGCATTTT.

A remark on this clone: Its ends do not fully match the called genes, so a read error is possible. This chain links TRBV4-2 with TRBJ1-5; D gene uncertain. The CDR3 consists of 13 residues. CDR1 is LGHNA, CDR2 YNFKEQ, per germline. CDR3 amino acids: CASSLTAREELNF. For the CDR3, the DNA is TGTGCCAGCAGCCTTACCGCGAGGGAGGAGTTGAATTTT.

The V call is TRBV6-6, the J call TRBJ2-7, with D perhaps TRBD2 (5 bases). This CDR3 spans 11 amino acids. Trimming took 6 bases from V and 3 from J, leaving 6 bases between them. Germline V lookup: CDR1 MNHNY, CDR2 SVGAGI (reference sequence). The DNA for the CDR3 is TGTGCCAGCAGCCGGGACTACGAGCAGTACTTC. Translated, it gives CASSRDYEQYF.

This chain's CDR3 is CASQGGGAGNTIYF. CDR3 nucleotide sequence: TGCGCCAGCCAGGGAGGGGGTGCTGGAAACACCATATATTTT. J is TRBJ1-3 and V is TRBV5-1; TRBD1 might be the D (6 bases). Germline V CDR1 and CDR2: SGHRS, YFSETQ. The CDR3 runs to 14 residues. V lost 7 bases and J lost 2, with 13 bases in between.

The chain employs TRBV13 and TRBJ2-3, with 7 bases aligning to TRBD1. Trimming cost V 0 bases and J 1 base; bases outside gene matches: 4. CDR1 and CDR2 from the germline V gene are PRHDT and FYEKMQ (reference sequence). CDR3 length equals 16 residues. The CDR3 here is CASSLGRDSRTDTQYF. As DNA, the CDR3 is TGTGCCAGCAGCTTAGGCCGGGACAGCCGCACAGATACGCAGTATTTT.

This rearrangement joins TRBV11-2 to TRBJ1-1; D perhaps matches TRBD1 (6 bases). CDR1 and CDR2 from the germline V gene are SGHAT and FQNNGV. Trimming removed 1 base from V and 3 bases from J, with 18 bases in between. The CDR3 runs 17 residues. CDR3 amino acids: CASSLGRGGRRYTEAFF. Written as DNA, the CDR3 is TGTGCCAGCAGCTTAGGAAGGGGGGGCCGGAGGTACACTGAAGCTTTCTTT.